This TCR beta chain was obtained from a study of cytomegalovirus exposure and HLA in healthy donors. This clone was found many times. Its specificity is not known. Study results and caveats: Among the CMV-associated chains, three were confirmed in vitro as specific for CMV antigens.

Per the germline V gene, CDR1 is SGHTA and CDR2 is FQGTGA. With 4 bases removed from V and 1 base from J, the gap between germline ends came to 10 bases. The CDR3 contains 14 residues. Use of 60 Vbeta and 13 Jbeta primers characterized the PCR. Profiling relied on immunoSEQ multiplex PCR, and the TCRdb table lists in-frame clones only, not all of them. This sample carries some 150,000 clones, 75% of them seen once, and the ten largest clones take more than 2.5%. Sequenced: PBMCs. This TCR was recovered from a man aged 35 to 55 in good health and CMV-seronegative. This chain connects TRBV7-3 to TRBJ1-1, with D possibly matching TRBD1 (5 bases). The CDR3 here is CASSWIGGNTEAFF. For the CDR3, the DNA is TGTGCCAGCAGCTGGATCGGGGGGAACACTGAAGCTTTCTTT. The variable domain in full, with the rest retrieved from reference TRBV7-3 and TRBJ1-1, is GAGVSQTPSNKVTEKGKYVELRCDPISGHTALYWYRQSLGQGPEFLIYFQGTGAADDSGLPNDRFFAVRPEGSVSTLKIQRTERGDSAVYLCASSWIGGNTEAFFGQGTRLTVV.